This entry lists 30 T cell receptor beta chains sequenced from one sample in a study of CXCR3-negative and CXCR3-positive naive CD8 T cells. UMI-labeled 5' RACE TRB cDNA libraries were prepared from the cells. Using the 5' RACE reads, TCRdb records one entry per CDR3 protein without DNA. The sample totals 100,000 to 150,000 distinct CDR3 sequences; its top ten clones hold roughly 0.31%. What was sequenced was naive CXCR3- CD8+ T cells from blood. Stated subset: CD45RO-CCR7+CD27+CD95- naive CD8+ T cells lacking CXCR3 (TNR3-). The receptor source for this set is a human donor in good health. Some clones in this sample may be carry-over from other donors' samples.

The CDR3 sequence: CSVLHSNTGELFF. The chain has TRBV29-1 and TRBJ2-2. The length of the CDR3 is 13 residues. Germline lookup yields CDR1 SQVTM and CDR2 ANQGSEA.

The chain carries TRBV4-1 and TRBJ1-1. Per the germline V gene, CDR1 is MGHRA and CDR2 is YSYEKL. The CDR3 length is 14 residues. This CDR3 reads CASSQEAGDREAFF.

The V and J genes are TRBV6-5 and TRBJ2-2. Germline V gives CDR1 MNHEY, CDR2 SVGAGI. The CDR3 runs to 15 residues. CDR3 residues: CASSYMAVNTGELFF.

This sequence joins TRBV6-2 or TRBV6-3 and TRBJ2-3. CDR1 and CDR2 from the germline V gene are MNHEY and SVGEGT. CDR3 size: 14 residues. This CDR3 is CASSYGLAADTQYF.

The chain combines TRBV5-5 with TRBJ1-2. The CDR3 spans 13 residues. Germline V CDR1 and CDR2: SGHKS, YYEKEE (reference sequence). This CDR3 is CASIVVETDGYTF.

This chain joins TRBV21-1 and TRBJ2-1. TRBV21-1 is reported as a pseudogene. This CDR3 is built from 16 residues. This chain's CDR3 is CASSKEVRGSYNEQFF.

The gene calls are TRBV7-2 and TRBJ2-7; with no DNA, the TCRdb D assignment of TRBD2 cannot be verified. The CDR3 loop spans 18 amino acids. Germline assignment: CDR1 SGHTA and CDR2 FQGNSA. CDR3 sequence: CASSLDVSGGGRSYEQYF.

V usage is TRBV11-1 and J usage is TRBJ2-1. The germline CDR1 and CDR2 sequences are SGHAT and FQDESV (reference sequence). CDR3 length: 12 amino acids. The CDR3 reads CASSSTHNEQFF.

The gene calls are TRBV7-2 and TRBJ2-1. The length of the CDR3 is 22 residues. Germline V gene lookup returns CDR1 SGHTA and CDR2 FQGNSA. CDR3 amino acids: CASSLEVERPTSFFWSIEEQFF.

V gene TRBV13 combines with J gene TRBJ1-1; the D call from TCRdb, TRBD1, cannot be confirmed without DNA. The CDR3 is made up of 15 amino acids. The germline V gene encodes CDR1 PRHDT and CDR2 FYEKMQ (reference sequence). CDR3 residues: CASSLESGRGTEAFF.

The rearrangement joins TRBV10-3 to TRBJ2-3. The germline V gene has CDR1 ENHRY and CDR2 SYGVKD. This CDR3 is built from 16 residues. The CDR3: CAISPMMELSTDTQYF.

The rearrangement joins TRBV28 to TRBJ2-5. CDR3 length: 14 residues. CDR1 and CDR2 (germline): MDHEN, SYDVKM. The CDR3 is CASSGSGYQETQYF.

CDR3 sequence reads: CASSLEGVGLSSYEQYF. The chain uses TRBV5-1 and TRBJ2-7; TCRdb picks TRBD2, but there is no DNA to check that call. This CDR3 comprises 17 residues. Germline loops: CDR1 SGHRS, CDR2 YFSETQ. Filled out from reference TRBV5-1 and TRBJ2-7, the complete variable domain reads KAGVTQTPRYLIKTRGQQVTLSCSPISGHRSVSWYQQTPGQGLQFLFEYFSETQRNKGNFPGRFSGRQFSNSRSEMNVSTLELGDSALYLCASSLEGVGLSSYEQYFGPGTRLTVT.

CDR3 residues: CASSYGGAGEQYF. J is TRBJ2-7 and V is TRBV6-6; with no DNA, the TCRdb D assignment of TRBD1 cannot be verified. Germline CDR1 MNHNY, CDR2 SVGAGI (reference sequence). The CDR3 spans 13 residues.

This sequence joins TRBV28 and TRBJ2-2; TCRdb's D call, TRBD1, is unchecked because there is no DNA. The CDR3 totals 17 residues. CDR1 and CDR2 (germline): MDHEN, SYDVKM. CDR3 sequence: CASSLSRAGVYTGELFF. The variable domain in full, completed from reference TRBV28 and TRBJ2-2, reads DVKVTQSSRYLVKRTGEKVFLECVQDMDHENMFWYRQDPGLGLRLIYFSYDVKMKEKGDIPEGYSVSREKKERFSLILESASTNQTSMYLCASSLSRAGVYTGELFFGEGSRLTVL.

This sequence joins TRBV28 and TRBJ2-7; the TRBD1 assignment by TCRdb is unverifiable without DNA. The CDR3 consists of 17 residues. The germline V gene encodes CDR1 MDHEN and CDR2 SYDVKM. CDR3 sequence: CASSLLRSRGSLYEQYF. The full variable domain, in which reference TRBV28 and TRBJ2-7 provide the parts outside the CDR3, is DVKVTQSSRYLVKRTGEKVFLECVQDMDHENMFWYRQDPGLGLRLIYFSYDVKMKEKGDIPEGYSVSREKKERFSLILESASTNQTSMYLCASSLLRSRGSLYEQYFGPGTRLTVT.

The rearrangement uses TRBV12-3 or TRBV12-4 and TRBJ2-7. CDR3 length equals 12 residues. The CDR3 reads CASSPSRGEQYF.

The chain employs TRBV4-3 and TRBJ2-7; TCRdb outputs TRBD2, but without DNA this stays unchecked. CDR1 and CDR2 from the germline V gene are LGHNA and YSLEER. The CDR3 is 16 residues long. The CDR3 here is CASSQDSGTARYEQYF.

The chain carries TRBV7-9 and TRBJ1-6. CDR1 and CDR2 from the germline V gene are SEHNR and FQNEAQ (reference sequence). The CDR3 extends over 20 amino acids. The CDR3 spells CASSLPRTTAESSYNSPLHF.

The chain couples TRBV12-3 or TRBV12-4 to TRBJ2-2; there is no DNA to check the TCRdb D call of TRBD1. This CDR3 contains 15 residues. CDR3 protein: CASRRDPWNTGELFF.

V is TRBV23-1 and J is TRBJ2-7; there is no DNA to check the TCRdb D call of TRBD2. TRBV23-1 is an ORF, with its function uncertain. CDR3 size: 13 residues. The CDR3: CATPNGNSYEQYF.

This chain uses TRBV27 with TRBJ1-5. The CDR3 sequence is 13 residues long. Germline V gene lookup returns CDR1 MNHEY and CDR2 SMNVEV (reference sequence). The CDR3 region is CASSLSGNQPQHF.

V usage is TRBV12-3 or TRBV12-4 and J usage is TRBJ1-3. This CDR3 has 16 residues. CDR3 residues: CASRPSLGSSGNTIYF.

V and J are TRBV27 and TRBJ2-7; TCRdb designates TRBD2, a call that cannot be tested without DNA. The CDR3 consists of 14 residues. Germline V lookup: CDR1 MNHEY, CDR2 SMNVEV (reference sequence). The CDR3 reads CASRGEGNSYEQYF.

The chain couples TRBV9 to TRBJ1-5; TCRdb calls TRBD1, which cannot be checked without DNA. The CDR3 loop spans 14 amino acids. CDR1 is SGDLS, CDR2 YYNGEE, per germline. CDR3 region: CASSVTGGAQPQHF. Full variable domain (remainder filled in from reference TRBV9 and TRBJ1-5): DSGVTQTPKHLITATGQRVTLRCSPRSGDLSVYWYQQSLDQGLQFLIQYYNGEERAKGNILERFSAQQFPDLHSELNLSSLELGDSALYFCASSVTGGAQPQHFGDGTRLSIL.

The V call is TRBV29-1, the J call TRBJ1-3. The CDR3 length is 13 residues. CDR1 is SQVTM and CDR2 is ANQGSEA in the germline V gene. This CDR3 is CSVLSGSGNTIYF.

The genes are TRBV9 and TRBJ2-5; the D call of TRBD2 rests on TCRdb alone, since no DNA is present to check it. The CDR3 runs to 15 residues. Germline CDR1 and CDR2: SGDLS and YYNGEE. The CDR3 loop is CASSVEGTSGETQYF.

The chain couples TRBV29-1 to TRBJ2-1; TCRdb's D call of TRBD1 is untestable without DNA. The CDR3 has 13 amino acids. CDR1 SQVTM and CDR2 ANQGSEA come from the germline V gene. CDR3 amino acids: CSVPAGHSNEQFF.

The rearrangement joins TRBV10-3 to TRBJ2-7; TCRdb lists TRBD1, though no DNA is available to test this call. The CDR3 contains 16 residues. Germline V gene lookup returns CDR1 ENHRY and CDR2 SYGVKD. This CDR3 reads CAISESTGTARYEQYF.

J is TRBJ2-7 and V is TRBV7-9; TCRdb names TRBD2, which stays unverified in the absence of DNA. This CDR3 region has 14 residues. CDR1 SEHNR and CDR2 FQNEAQ come from the germline V gene (reference sequence). CDR3 region: CASRPGGGTDEQYF.